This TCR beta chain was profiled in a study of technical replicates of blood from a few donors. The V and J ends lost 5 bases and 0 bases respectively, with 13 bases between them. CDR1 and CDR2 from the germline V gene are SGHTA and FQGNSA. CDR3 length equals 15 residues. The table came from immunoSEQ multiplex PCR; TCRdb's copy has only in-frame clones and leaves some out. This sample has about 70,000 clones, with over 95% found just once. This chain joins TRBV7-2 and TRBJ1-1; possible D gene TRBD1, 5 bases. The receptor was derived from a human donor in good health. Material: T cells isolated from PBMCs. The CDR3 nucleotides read TGTGCCAGCAGCCCCCTGGGGGGAGTGAACACTGAAGCTTTCTTT. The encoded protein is CASSPLGGVNTEAFF.